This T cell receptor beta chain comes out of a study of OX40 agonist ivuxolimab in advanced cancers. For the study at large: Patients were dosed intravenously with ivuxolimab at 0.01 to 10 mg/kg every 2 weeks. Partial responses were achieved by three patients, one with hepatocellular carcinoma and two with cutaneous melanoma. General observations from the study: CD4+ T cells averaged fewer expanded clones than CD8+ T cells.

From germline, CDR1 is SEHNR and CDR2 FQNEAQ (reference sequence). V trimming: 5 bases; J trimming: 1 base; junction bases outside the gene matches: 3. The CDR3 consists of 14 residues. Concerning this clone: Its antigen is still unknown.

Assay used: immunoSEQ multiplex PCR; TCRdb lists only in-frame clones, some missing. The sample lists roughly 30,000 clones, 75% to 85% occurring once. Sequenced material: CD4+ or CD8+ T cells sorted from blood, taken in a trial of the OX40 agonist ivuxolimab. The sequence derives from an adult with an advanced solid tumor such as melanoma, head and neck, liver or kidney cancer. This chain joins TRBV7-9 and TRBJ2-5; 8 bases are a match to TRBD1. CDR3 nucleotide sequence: TGTGCCAGCAGCAAAGACAGGGGCCAAGAGACCCAGTACTTC. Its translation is CASSKDRGQETQYF. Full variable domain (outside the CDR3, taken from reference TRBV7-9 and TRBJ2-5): DTGVSQNPRHKITKRGQNVTFRCDPISEHNRLYWYRQTLGQGPEFLTYFQNEAQLEKSRLLSDRFSAERPKGSFSTLEIQRTEQGDSAMYLCASSKDRGQETQYFGPGTRLLVL.